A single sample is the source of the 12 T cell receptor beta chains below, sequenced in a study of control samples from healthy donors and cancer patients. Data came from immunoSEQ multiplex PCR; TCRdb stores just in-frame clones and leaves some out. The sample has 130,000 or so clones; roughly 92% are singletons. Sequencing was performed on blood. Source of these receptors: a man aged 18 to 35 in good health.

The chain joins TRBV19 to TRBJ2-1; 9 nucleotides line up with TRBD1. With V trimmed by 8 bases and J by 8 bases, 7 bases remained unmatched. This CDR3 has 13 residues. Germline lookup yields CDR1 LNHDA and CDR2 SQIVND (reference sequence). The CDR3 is CASAGQGVDEQFF. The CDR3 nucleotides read TGTGCCAGTGCGGGACAGGGTGTCGATGAGCAGTTCTTC.

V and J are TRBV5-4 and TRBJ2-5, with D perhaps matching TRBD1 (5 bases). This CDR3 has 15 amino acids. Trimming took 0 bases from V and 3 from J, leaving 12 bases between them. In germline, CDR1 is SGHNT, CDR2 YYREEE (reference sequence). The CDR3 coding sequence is TGTGCCAGCAGCTTGGATTGGGAAGGGGAAGAGACCCAGTACTTC. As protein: CASSLDWEGEETQYF.

The CDR3 loop is CATRAGHGGGTDTQYF. The CDR3 region has the DNA TGCGCCACCCGGGCAGGGCATGGGGGGGGCACAGATACGCAGTATTTT. This chain links TRBV5-1 with TRBJ2-3; 7 bases match TRBD2. V was pared by 9 bases and J by 1 base, with 14 bases of the junction left unmatched. The germline V gene has CDR1 SGHRS and CDR2 YFSETQ. This CDR3 is built from 16 residues.

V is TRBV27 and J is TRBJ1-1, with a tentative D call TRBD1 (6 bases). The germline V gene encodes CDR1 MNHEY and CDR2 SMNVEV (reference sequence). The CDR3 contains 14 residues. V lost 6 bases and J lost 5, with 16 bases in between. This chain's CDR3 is CASRRPGVATEAFF. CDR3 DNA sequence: TGTGCCAGCAGGCGACCAGGGGTGGCTACTGAAGCTTTCTTT.

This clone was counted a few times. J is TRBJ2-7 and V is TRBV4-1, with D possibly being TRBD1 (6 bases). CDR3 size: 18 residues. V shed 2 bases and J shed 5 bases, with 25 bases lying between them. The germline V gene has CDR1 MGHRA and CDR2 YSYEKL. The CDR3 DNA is TGCGCCAGCAGCCAACCGAATATATGGGGGACAAGCGCCAACGAGCAGTACTTC. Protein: CASSQPNIWGTSANEQYF.

The CDR3 DNA reads TGTGCCAGCAGCCAAGAGGGCAGGGAGTTTACAGATACGCAGTATTTT. Amino acids: CASSQEGREFTDTQYF. V is TRBV4-2 and J is TRBJ2-3; D may be TRBD1 or TRBD2 (5 bases each). V gave up 0 bases and J gave up 3 bases, with 13 bases separating them. The CDR3 is made up of 16 amino acids. Per germline, CDR1 LGHNA and CDR2 YNFKEQ.

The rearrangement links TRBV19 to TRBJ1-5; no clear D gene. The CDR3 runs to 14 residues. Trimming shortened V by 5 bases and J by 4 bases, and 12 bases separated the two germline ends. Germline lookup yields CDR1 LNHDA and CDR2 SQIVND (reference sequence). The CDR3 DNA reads TGTGCCAGTAGTCCTCCCTACGGGAATCAGCCCCAGCATTTT. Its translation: CASSPPYGNQPQHF.

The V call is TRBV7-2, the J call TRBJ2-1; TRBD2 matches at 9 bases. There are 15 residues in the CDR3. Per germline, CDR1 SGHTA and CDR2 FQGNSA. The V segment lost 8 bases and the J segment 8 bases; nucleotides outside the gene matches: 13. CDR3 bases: TGTGCCAGCCGGATCAAGGGACTAGCTATATATGAGCAGTTCTTC. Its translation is CASRIKGLAIYEQFF.

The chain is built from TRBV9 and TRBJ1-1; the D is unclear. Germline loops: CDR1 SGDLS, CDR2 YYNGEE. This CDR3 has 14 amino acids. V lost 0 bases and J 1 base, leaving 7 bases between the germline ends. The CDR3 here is CASSVDVRNTEAFF. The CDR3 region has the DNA TGTGCCAGCAGCGTAGATGTTCGGAACACTGAAGCTTTCTTT.

In DNA form, the CDR3 reads TGTGCCTGGAGTGTTAAGGGGAGGGGCAATCAGCCCCAGCATTTT. This gives the protein CAWSVKGRGNQPQHF. The chain is built from TRBV30 and TRBJ1-5; the D gene is possibly TRBD1 (5 bases). V was clipped by 0 bases and J by 2 bases, with 11 bases between them. The CDR3 has 15 amino acids. In germline, CDR1 is GTSNPN, CDR2 SVGIG (reference sequence).

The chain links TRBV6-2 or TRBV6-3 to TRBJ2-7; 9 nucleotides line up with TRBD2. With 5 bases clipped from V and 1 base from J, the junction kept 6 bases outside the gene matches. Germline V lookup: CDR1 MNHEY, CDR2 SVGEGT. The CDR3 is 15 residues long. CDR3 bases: TGTGCCAGCAGTCGCCATAGCGGGGGTTCCTACGAGCAGTACTTC. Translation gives CASSRHSGGSYEQYF.

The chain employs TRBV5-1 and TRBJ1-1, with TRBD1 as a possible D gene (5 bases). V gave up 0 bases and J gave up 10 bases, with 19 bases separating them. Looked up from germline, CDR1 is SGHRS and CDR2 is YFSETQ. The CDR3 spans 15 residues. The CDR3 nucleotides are TGCGCCAGCAGCTTGGTCCCGGAGGCAGGGTATGTAGCTTTCTTT. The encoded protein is CASSLVPEAGYVAFF.